Included here is one T cell receptor beta chain sequence, with context. This record belongs to a study of control samples from healthy donors and cancer patients. The repertoire was sequenced with immunoSEQ multiplex PCR; TCRdb's copy has only in-frame clones and lacks some. The sample consists of 200,000 to 250,000 clones, over 90% of them appearing once. This receptor was identified in a man in his fifties in good health. Source material: blood.

CDR3 DNA: TGTGCCTGGAGTGTACAATGGGACAGGGTCGACGAGCAGTACTTC. This translates into CAWSVQWDRVDEQYF. The rearrangement links TRBV30 to TRBJ2-7; 9 bases are shared with TRBD1. CDR3 length: 15 amino acids. Per germline, CDR1 GTSNPN and CDR2 SVGIG (reference sequence). V was pared by 0 bases and J by 5 bases, with 8 bases of the junction left unmatched.